The next 32 T cell receptor beta chains were all read from a single sample in a study of blood T cells in healthy people across ages. A J-beta primer mix and a sample-barcoded 5' primer were used in a second PCR of about 7 to 12 cycles. TCRdb ran MiXCR on the 5' RACE reads and lists one entry per CDR3 protein. The data contain about 1.5 million distinct CDR3 sequences, approximately 39% of them seen just once; the ten biggest clones take up approximately 4.1%. Sequenced input: blood. These receptors all stem from a woman in her late teens or twenties in good health.

This clonotype was recorded once. The genes are TRBV5-6 and TRBJ2-1; possibly TRBD1 for D (6 bases). CDR3 length: 15 residues. Per germline, CDR1 SGHDT and CDR2 YYEEEE. Trimming removed 4 bases from V and 9 bases from J, with 20 bases in between. The CDR3 is CASSPPRGSFGEQFF. The CDR3 coding sequence is TGTGCCAGCAGCCCACCTAGGGGGAGCTTTGGTGAGCAGTTCTTC.

This clonotype was picked up a small number of times. V is TRBV20-1 and J is TRBJ2-6; 7 bases fit TRBD1. The CDR3 runs 13 residues. Germline loops: CDR1 DFQATT, CDR2 SNEGSKA (reference sequence). The V gene end was trimmed by 6 bases and the J gene end by 4 bases; junction bases not matched to a gene: 3. CDR3 coding DNA: TGCAGTGCCAAGGGGGCCGGGGCCAACGTCCTGACTTTC. It translates to CSAKGAGANVLTF.

This clonotype has more than one count but fewer than ten. CDR3 DNA: TGTGCCAGCAGCCGTTTCAAGACCCGAGATACGCAGTATTTT. Protein: CASSRFKTRDTQYF. This chain joins TRBV6-2 or TRBV6-3 and TRBJ2-3, with D uncertain. The CDR3 totals 14 residues. V was trimmed by 6 bases and J by 5 bases, leaving 15 bases between them. CDR1 and CDR2 (germline): MNHEY, SVGEGT.

This clonotype was seen more than once but under ten times. V gene TRBV6-5 combines with J gene TRBJ2-5; D may be TRBD2 (5 bases). The CDR3 has 13 amino acids. Germline assignment: CDR1 MNHEY and CDR2 SVGAGI. The germline V and J ends were trimmed by 6 bases and 2 bases, with 10 bases remaining between them. This CDR3 is CASRRTPQETQYF. In nucleotides, the CDR3 is TGTGCCAGCAGGCGGACTCCACAAGAGACCCAGTACTTC.

The chain is built from TRBV10-3 and TRBJ1-1; 8 positions match TRBD1. Germline V gives CDR1 ENHRY, CDR2 SYGVKD. The CDR3 is 16 amino acids. The V and J ends lost 6 bases and 4 bases, in that order; junction bases with no gene match: 13. The CDR3 nucleotides are TGTGCCATCAGCACCGCGACAGGGGAAGCGGGCACTGAAGCTTTCTTT. Translating gives CAISTATGEAGTEAFF.

This clonotype was seen a handful of times. V is TRBV6-5 and J is TRBJ2-7, with 7 bases identical to TRBD2. The CDR3 is 15 amino acids. Germline V gene sequence: CDR1 MNHEY, CDR2 SVGAGI. The V and J ends lost 0 bases and 1 base, in that order; junction bases with no gene match: 3. The CDR3 DNA follows: TGTGCCAGCAGTTACTCTAGCGGGCCTTCCTACGAGCAGTACTTC. Encoded protein: CASSYSSGPSYEQYF.

This clonotype was picked up a small number of times. The V gene is TRBV7-9, the J gene TRBJ2-1; D gene uncertain. This CDR3 is built from 11 residues. With 11 bases removed from V and 0 bases from J, the gap between germline ends came to 5 bases. From germline, CDR1 is SEHNR and CDR2 FQNEAQ (reference sequence). This CDR3 is CAGDSYNEQFF. The CDR3 region has the DNA TGTGCCGGAGACTCCTACAATGAGCAGTTCTTC.

The V call is TRBV7-2, the J call TRBJ1-4; 9 bases match TRBD1. Looked up from germline, CDR1 is SGHTA and CDR2 is FQGNSA. The CDR3 contains 17 residues. J lost 4 bases, V lost 2 bases, and 8 bases had no gene match. The CDR3 region is CASSLRQGGKGNEKLFF. CDR3 sequence (DNA): TGTGCCAGCAGCTTACGACAGGGGGGAAAGGGTAATGAAAAACTGTTTTTT.

This clonotype was recorded a few times. The V call is TRBV4-2, the J call TRBJ2-1; 10 bases fit TRBD2. The V and J ends lost 2 bases and 4 bases, in that order; junction bases with no gene match: 8. The V gene's germline CDR1 is LGHNA and CDR2 YNFKEQ. The CDR3 is 17 residues long. The CDR3 spells CASSQTGSLAGYNEQFF. The DNA of the CDR3 is TGTGCCAGCAGCCAAACGGGCTCACTAGCGGGATACAATGAGCAGTTCTTC.

A few counts support this clonotype. The chain joins TRBV9 to TRBJ2-7; the D is unclear. The CDR3 is made up of 15 amino acids. Germline-derived CDR1 and CDR2 are SGDLS and YYNGEE. The V end lost 4 bases, the J end lost 3 bases, and 17 bases lay between the germline ends. For the CDR3, the DNA is TGTGCCAGCAGCCCCTATCCCCAGGCACTCTACGAGCAGTACTTC. It encodes CASSPYPQALYEQYF.

This chain connects TRBV7-2 to TRBJ2-5, with D possibly called TRBD1 or TRBD2 (5 bases each). The J call may be incorrect, as the DNA end agrees better with TRBJ2-7. Germline V lookup: CDR1 SGHTA, CDR2 FQGNSA. This CDR3 region has 14 residues. The CDR3 bases are TGTGCCAGCAGCTTCCGGGACGGACCCTACGAGCAGTACTTC. It specifies CASSFRDGPYEQYF.

In DNA form, the CDR3 reads TGTGCCACCAGCAGTTCGGTTGCTTACGAGCAGTACTTC. It codes for CATSSSVAYEQYF. This rearrangement joins TRBV15 to TRBJ2-7; D unresolved. The ends were cut back, 3 bases at V and 4 bases at J, with 10 bases in the middle. This CDR3 region has 13 residues. Germline loops: CDR1 LNHNV, CDR2 YYDKDF (reference sequence).

The rearrangement uses TRBV12-3 or TRBV12-4 and TRBJ2-3; no definite D call. CDR3 length equals 16 residues. The V end was cut by 5 bases, the J end by 0 bases, with 15 bases between. The CDR3: CASSPGWAVSTDTQYF. In DNA, the CDR3 is TGTGCCAGCAGTCCCGGGTGGGCGGTTAGCACAGATACGCAGTATTTT.

Remarks on this clonotype: One junction end disagrees with the germline gene, perhaps due to a read error. The chain couples TRBV9 to TRBJ2-2; TRBD2 might be the D (6 bases). Germline lookup yields CDR1 SGDLS and CDR2 YYNGEE. The CDR3 runs to 12 residues. In DNA, the CDR3 is TGTGCCAGCAGCCCCCGCATCGGGGGGCTGTTTTTT. It translates to CASSPRIGGLFF.

The chain recombines TRBV7-9 with TRBJ1-5, with 11 bases identical to TRBD1. The V and J ends lost 8 bases and 6 bases, in that order; junction bases with no gene match: 18. CDR3 length equals 18 residues. From germline, CDR1 is SEHNR and CDR2 FQNEAQ (reference sequence). The CDR3 DNA reads TGTGCCAGCCTCCCCAGGACAGGGGGCGAATCCAGAGGTCAGCCCCAGCATTTT. Protein sequence: CASLPRTGGESRGQPQHF.

The V and J genes are TRBV20-1 and TRBJ2-1; the D gene is possibly TRBD2 (6 bases). CDR3 length: 14 residues. CDR1 DFQATT and CDR2 SNEGSKA come from the germline V gene (reference sequence). Trimming cost V 4 bases and J 8 bases, with 18 bases left between them. The CDR3 coding sequence is TGCAGTGCTAACTGGGCGGGAATTACGGATGAGCAGTTCTTC. Its translation: CSANWAGITDEQFF.

The V and J genes are TRBV10-3 and TRBJ1-2; 7 nucleotides match TRBD1. The CDR3 loop spans 14 amino acids. The germline gives CDR1 ENHRY, CDR2 SYGVKD. V gave up 7 bases and J gave up 4 bases; unmatched junction bases: 9. The CDR3 nucleotides read TGTGCCATCACCGAGACAGGGCTTAGCTATGGCTACACCTTC. Protein sequence: CAITETGLSYGYTF.

The chain couples TRBV6-5 to TRBJ2-7; 9 bases map to TRBD1. Germline CDR1 is MNHEY and CDR2 is SVGAGI. The CDR3 is 14 amino acids. With 4 bases clipped from V and 7 bases from J, the junction kept 8 bases outside the gene matches. CDR3 sequence reads: CASSSDRGAAEQYF. The CDR3 DNA is TGTGCCAGCAGTTCAGACAGGGGGGCCGCTGAGCAGTACTTC.

This clonotype appeared a few times. The chain uses TRBV5-5 and TRBJ2-3; D is ambiguous. This CDR3 comprises 14 residues. Germline CDR1 and CDR2: SGHKS and YYEKEE (reference sequence). The germline V and J ends were trimmed by 1 base and 1 base, with 7 bases remaining between them. This CDR3 is CASSLSLRTDTQYF. CDR3 DNA sequence: TGTGCCAGCAGCTTGTCACTGCGCACAGATACGCAGTATTTT.

V usage is TRBV4-1 and J usage is TRBJ2-4, with 9 nucleotides matching TRBD2. The end of the DNA fits TRBJ2-7 better, so the J call may be wrong. From germline, CDR1 is MGHRA and CDR2 YSYEKL. The CDR3 length is 15 residues. In nucleotides, the CDR3 is TGCGCCAGCAGCCAAGTTGGTAGCGGGAGCGACGAGCAGTACTTC. It yields the protein CASSQVGSGSDEQYF.

Regarding this clonotype: A much larger clone lies a single base off, so this may be a read error. The chain joins TRBV29-1 to TRBJ2-5; 11 bases fit TRBD1. This CDR3 is built from 15 residues. V was pared by 6 bases and J by 11 bases, with 17 bases of the junction left unmatched. The germline V gene encodes CDR1 SQVTM and CDR2 ANQGSEA. CDR3 coding DNA: TGCAGCGTCCGAGCGGACAGGGGGCTAAACAATGAGCAGTACTTC. Residues: CSVRADRGLNNEQYF.

The chain is built from TRBV6-5 and TRBJ1-1; weak D call: TRBD1 (5 bases). V was pared by 4 bases and J by 2 bases, with 17 bases between. CDR1 and CDR2 (germline): MNHEY, SVGAGI. This CDR3 is 16 amino acids long. DNA for the CDR3: TGTGCCAGCAGTTTGGTTGGTGCAGGGCTTAACACTGAAGCTTTCTTT. Encoded protein: CASSLVGAGLNTEAFF.

Comments on this clonotype: At one end, the junction sequence differs from germline, possibly due to a read error. The chain joins TRBV4-3 to TRBJ2-5, with D unresolved. CDR1 is LGHNA and CDR2 is YSLEER in the germline V gene. CDR3 length: 15 residues. CDR3 loop: CASGQERGNQETQYF. Here the CDR3 DNA reads TGCGCCAGCGGCCAAGAACGAGGCAACCAAGAGACCCAGTACTTC.

This clonotype was counted a few times. V gene TRBV27 combines with J gene TRBJ2-7, with 10 bases aligning to TRBD2. V lost 10 bases and J lost 4; bases outside the gene matches: 10. The germline V gene encodes CDR1 MNHEY and CDR2 SMNVEV (reference sequence). The CDR3 is 14 residues long. The DNA for the CDR3 is TGTGCCACCTGGGGGACTAGCGATCCTTACGAGCAGTACTTC. Translated: CATWGTSDPYEQYF.

The chain joins TRBV27 to TRBJ2-1; D perhaps matches TRBD2 (6 bases). CDR1 and CDR2 (germline): MNHEY, SMNVEV (reference sequence). Trimming took off 1 base at V and 9 bases at J, with 16 bases between the two ends. The CDR3 runs to 15 residues. For the CDR3, the DNA is TGTGCCAGCAGTTTATTCACGGGAGCATGGAGTGAGCAGTTCTTC. It yields the protein CASSLFTGAWSEQFF.

This rearrangement joins TRBV18 to TRBJ2-1, with D hard to call. Germline CDR1 and CDR2: KGHSH and LQKENI. This CDR3 region has 13 residues. V lost 10 bases to trimming and J lost 12 bases, with 22 bases between them. CDR3 DNA sequence: TGTGCCATCTCCCCAGCGACGTCGCCTATGCAGTTCTTC. As protein: CAISPATSPMQFF.

V is TRBV6-2 or TRBV6-3 and J is TRBJ2-7, with a possible D match to TRBD2 (6 bases). The J call may be incorrect, as the DNA end agrees better with TRBJ2-5. Germline values: CDR1 MNHEY, CDR2 SVGEGT. The CDR3 is 15 residues long. CDR3 residues: CASSYRGGPPETQYF. CDR3 nucleotides: TGTGCCAGCAGTTACAGAGGAGGGCCCCCCGAGACCCAGTACTTC.

This chain connects TRBV27 to TRBJ2-1; D remains ambiguous. This CDR3 comprises 16 residues. Germline CDR1 and CDR2: MNHEY and SMNVEV (reference sequence). Trimming left V 3 bases short and J 8 bases short, with 20 bases between. CDR3 sequence: CASSFYKSGGFYEQFF. CDR3 DNA: TGTGCCAGCAGTTTTTACAAGTCAGGTGGATTCTATGAGCAGTTCTTC.

Points on this clonotype: A clone one base away is much larger, so this may be a read error. This CDR3 is CTSSQDSGRNSYEQYF. CDR3 sequence (DNA): TGCACCAGCAGCCAAGACAGCGGGAGGAACTCCTACGAGCAGTACTTC. The chain carries TRBV4-3 and TRBJ2-7; 9 bases match TRBD2. The CDR3 extends over 16 amino acids. In germline, CDR1 is LGHNA, CDR2 YSLEER.

This clonotype was observed a few times. V and J are TRBV29-1 and TRBJ1-1, with a weak D call TRBD1 (5 bases). The CDR3 totals 12 residues. Germline CDR1 and CDR2: SQVTM and ANQGSEA. Trimming removed 5 bases at V and 4 bases at J, with 11 bases between. The CDR3 here is CSVRPGGTEAFF. Here the CDR3 DNA reads TGCAGCGTTCGTCCCGGGGGCACTGAAGCTTTCTTT.

The gene calls are TRBV20-1 and TRBJ2-1; 9 nucleotides line up with TRBD2. CDR1 and CDR2 from the germline V gene are DFQATT and SNEGSKA (reference sequence). The CDR3 is 19 amino acids. The ends lost 0 bases at V and 0 bases at J; junction bases unmatched: 12. CDR3 residues: CSARDRNSGGLSSYNEQFF. In DNA, the CDR3 is TGCAGTGCTAGAGATCGTAATAGCGGGGGCTTGAGCTCCTACAATGAGCAGTTCTTC.

As for this clonotype: One end of the junction fails to match germline, which may point to a read error. The chain recombines TRBV27 with TRBJ2-7; D gene unclear. This CDR3 region has 14 residues. The germline CDR1 and CDR2 sequences are MNHEY and SMNVEV (reference sequence). CDR3 nucleotides: TGTGTCAGCAGTCCCCAAAGAGACCCGAACGAGCAGTACTTC. Translation: CVSSPQRDPNEQYF.